This TCR beta chain was obtained from a study of T cell changes during pregnancy in multiple sclerosis. Clones were sequenced by immunoSEQ multiplex PCR, and TCRdb holds only the in-frame ones, with some missing. The data show just over 80,000 clones, over 90% seen once. The source is a female donor with multiple sclerosis, enrolled in a pregnancy study. The starting material was peripheral blood, obtained in the second trimester of pregnancy.

The CDR3 DNA reads as TGTGCCAGTAGTATTCCGGGGACAGGGGCCACTGAAGCTTTCTTT. It specifies CASSIPGTGATEAFF. The V call is TRBV19, the J call TRBJ1-1, with 10 bases lining up with TRBD1. After removal of 3 bases from V and 4 bases from J, the junction contained 5 bases not matched to a gene. The germline gives CDR1 LNHDA, CDR2 SQIVND (reference sequence). This CDR3 contains 15 residues.